This TCR beta chain was recovered during a study of control samples from healthy donors and cancer patients (dated by TCRdb to about 2020). On this clone: What antigen it recognizes has not been identified. No much larger clonotype is one base removed from it; base qualities were not supplied.

The library was built by means of the immunoSEQ multiplex PCR assay. Drawn from immuneACCESS, this table holds only the in-frame rearrangements with V and J called that TCRdb kept. Clones are partly lost; checked studies trace under half to an unresolved V gene and leave the rest unexplained. The sample includes 150,000 to 200,000 clones, with approximately 94% observed a single time. The ten largest clones capture roughly 8.4% of the sample. Trimming at the junction amounts to 5 bases on V and 1 base on J, and the germline ends lie 10 bases apart. CDR1 SNHLY and CDR2 FYNNEI are derived from the germline V gene. From the cysteine through the phenylalanine, the CDR3 covers 14 amino acids. Only CDR3 DNA remains: 42 bases, in frame from the first base.

Sequences were obtained from blood. The receptor was derived from a woman aged 40 to 50 in good health. The chain is assembled from TRBV2 and TRBJ2-3, and possibly TRBD1, on 5 matching bases. At the DNA level, the sequence is TGTGCCAGCAGTAGGGGAAAGGGCACAGATACGCAGTATTTT. This translates into CASSRGKGTDTQYF.